One TCR beta chain is described in this entry. Authors' methods: The authors estimated nucleated cell counts from reference gene primer amplification. The method was immunoSEQ multiplex PCR; TCRdb's version includes in-frame clones alone and lacks a portion of them. V and J calls and clone size follow that table, whereas D and trimming were derived from the DNA. The sample consists of about 60,000 clones, roughly 90% of them appearing once. This sample was taken from a study of blood T cell repertoires in COVID-19. Study overall: Whether acute or convalescent, the COVID-19 samples came from the United States, Italy and Spain. Sources were T cells, B-cell-depleted T cells, or PBMCs; the material itself was cDNA or gDNA.

The CDR3 is 16 amino acids. With 4 bases removed from V and 8 bases from J, the gap between germline ends came to 23 bases. CDR1 is SEHNR and CDR2 is FQNEAQ in the germline V gene (reference sequence). This sequence originates from a human donor with acute or convalescent COVID-19. The donor label of this sample is uncertain. The sample comprised peripheral blood. The chain carries TRBV7-9 and TRBJ1-2; possible D gene TRBD1, 6 bases. The CDR3 region is CASSSPTGGPGRGYTF. DNA of the CDR3: TGTGCCAGCAGCTCCCCTACGGGGGGGCCTGGGCGAGGCTACACCTTC.